This TCR beta chain was found in a study of response to subunit inactivated influenza vaccine. The V and J ends lost 0 bases and 4 bases, in that order; junction bases with no gene match: 3. Per the germline V gene, CDR1 is DFQATT and CDR2 is SNEGSKA (reference sequence). The CDR3 is 15 amino acids. TCRdb reprocessed the RT-PCR reads via MiXCR and lists one record per CDR3 protein. The data show hundreds of thousands of distinct CDR3 sequences, 15% to 19% seen once. This TCR derives from a man aged 45 to 65 who received an inactivated influenza vaccine. The starting material was PBMCs from blood, obtained 11 to 12 days after vaccination. The chain couples TRBV20-1 to TRBJ2-3; 11 nucleotides match TRBD2. CDR3 bases: TGCAGTGCTAGAGATCTTAGCGGGGGGGCAGATACGCAGTATTTT. It codes for CSARDLSGGADTQYF.